This passage covers 18 T cell receptor beta chains from one sample sequenced in a study of cytomegalovirus exposure and HLA in healthy donors. PCR primers comprised 60 Vbeta and 13 Jbeta primers. Assay: immunoSEQ multiplex PCR; the TCRdb copy retains only in-frame clones and omits some. Of about 130,000 clones listed, roughly 84% are singletons. Sequenced: PBMCs. The receptors were gathered from a woman aged 18-29 years in good health and CMV-seropositive.

CDR3 DNA: TGCGCCAGCAGCTGGGGACAGCCCACCTACGAGCAGTACTTC. Amino acids: CASSWGQPTYEQYF. The V and J genes are TRBV5-1 and TRBJ2-7; 7 bases are a match to TRBD1. This CDR3 comprises 14 residues. The germline gives CDR1 SGHRS, CDR2 YFSETQ. With V trimmed by 3 bases and J by 2 bases, 5 bases remained unmatched.

This sequence joins TRBV7-6 and TRBJ2-5; D might be TRBD1 (5 bases). V gave up 1 base and J gave up 4 bases, with 10 bases separating them. The CDR3 has 14 amino acids. From germline, CDR1 is SGHVS and CDR2 FNYEAQ. CDR3 protein: CASSLGGRGETQYF. CDR3 DNA: TGTGCCAGCAGCTTAGGGGGTAGGGGAGAGACCCAGTACTTC. The full variable domain, rest sourced from reference TRBV7-6 and TRBJ2-5, is GAGVSQSPRYKVTKRGQDVALRCDPISGHVSLYWYRQALGQGPEFLTYFNYEAQQDKSGLPNDRFSAERPEGSISTLTIQRTEQRDSAMYRCASSLGGRGETQYFGPGTRLLVL.

On this clone: The germline gene is not matched at one end of the junction; a read error may be the cause. V is TRBV7-9 and J is TRBJ2-3; possibly TRBD2 for D (6 bases). The CDR3 loop spans 15 amino acids. Germline V gene data show CDR1 as SEHNR and CDR2 as FQNEAQ (reference sequence). CDR3 nucleotide sequence: TGTTCCAGCAGCTTAGTTGGGACTTTCACAGATACGCAGTATTTT. Amino acids: CSSSLVGTFTDTQYF. Complete variable domain (other parts from reference TRBV7-9 and TRBJ2-3): DTGVSQNPRHKITKRGQNVTFRCDPISEHNRLYWYRQTLGQGPEFLTYFQNEAQLEKSRLLSDRFSAERPKGSFSTLEIQRTEQGDSAMYLCSSSLVGTFTDTQYFGPGTRLTVL.

The CDR3, as DNA: TGTGCCAGCAGCTTGGTTGACGGGGAGGAGACCCAGTACTTC. The encoded protein is CASSLVDGEETQYF. This rearrangement joins TRBV5-4 to TRBJ2-5; possibly TRBD2 for D (5 bases). V was pared by 0 bases and J by 5 bases, with 11 bases between. Germline V gives CDR1 SGHNT, CDR2 YYREEE (reference sequence). The CDR3 sequence is 14 residues long.

This chain links TRBV5-1 with TRBJ1-2; TRBD1 matches 9 bases. This CDR3 comprises 14 residues. Germline CDR1 SGHRS, CDR2 YFSETQ. The trim removed 4 bases at V and 4 bases at J, leaving 5 bases unmatched. CDR3 loop: CASSPGQGGYGYTF. The DNA for the CDR3 is TGCGCCAGCAGCCCGGGACAGGGAGGCTATGGCTACACCTTC. The full variable domain, rest sourced from reference TRBV5-1 and TRBJ1-2, is KAGVTQTPRYLIKTRGQQVTLSCSPISGHRSVSWYQQTPGQGLQFLFEYFSETQRNKGNFPGRFSGRQFSNSRSEMNVSTLELGDSALYLCASSPGQGGYGYTFGSGTRLTVV.

The chain combines TRBV5-1 with TRBJ2-7; weak D call: TRBD1 (6 bases). V was cut by 5 bases and J by 3 bases, with 12 bases left in between. The germline CDR1 and CDR2 sequences are SGHRS and YFSETQ. The CDR3 totals 13 residues. The CDR3 DNA follows: TGCGCCAGCAGATCGGACAGCTACTACGAGCAGTACTTC. Its translation: CASRSDSYYEQYF. Full variable domain (outside the CDR3, taken from reference TRBV5-1 and TRBJ2-7): KAGVTQTPRYLIKTRGQQVTLSCSPISGHRSVSWYQQTPGQGLQFLFEYFSETQRNKGNFPGRFSGRQFSNSRSEMNVSTLELGDSALYLCASRSDSYYEQYFGPGTRLTVT.

The gene calls are TRBV28 and TRBJ2-7; 7 positions match TRBD1. J was trimmed by 3 bases and V by 3 bases; bases with no gene match: 5. CDR1 is MDHEN and CDR2 is SYDVKM in the germline V gene. The CDR3 has 14 amino acids. CDR3 nucleotide sequence: TGTGCCAGCAGTTTTGAATACAGGGGCTACGAGCAGTACTTC. It yields the protein CASSFEYRGYEQYF. The full variable domain, completed using reference TRBV28 and TRBJ2-7, is DVKVTQSSRYLVKRTGEKVFLECVQDMDHENMFWYRQDPGLGLRLIYFSYDVKMKEKGDIPEGYSVSREKKERFSLILESASTNQTSMYLCASSFEYRGYEQYFGPGTRLTVT.

The chain recombines TRBV4-2 with TRBJ2-3; 13 nucleotides match TRBD2. The V gene's germline CDR1 is LGHNA and CDR2 YNFKEQ. The CDR3 loop spans 19 amino acids. V was pared by 4 bases and J by 0 bases, with 10 bases of the junction left unmatched. CDR3 sequence reads: CASSPRTSGGLASTDTQYF. CDR3 bases: TGTGCCAGCAGCCCCAGGACTAGCGGGGGACTCGCTAGCACAGATACGCAGTATTTT.

This clone has a single count. The J gene is TRBJ2-5, the V gene TRBV13; D gene unclear. CDR3 length: 15 amino acids. Trimming left V 0 bases short and J 2 bases short, with 10 bases between. Germline CDR1 reads PRHDT; CDR2 reads FYEKMQ (reference sequence). The CDR3 coding sequence is TGTGCCAGCAGCTTAGGCCTGGGCAGACAAGAGACCCAGTACTTC. Protein: CASSLGLGRQETQYF.

The chain employs TRBV19 and TRBJ1-3, with D perhaps TRBD1 (6 bases). The V gene lost 0 bases and the J gene lost 0 bases, with 12 bases spanning the gap. Germline V gene data show CDR1 as LNHDA and CDR2 as SQIVND (reference sequence). The CDR3 extends over 17 amino acids. CDR3 protein: CASSIDGGQFSGNTIYF. The CDR3 DNA is TGTGCCAGTAGTATAGATGGAGGACAGTTCTCTGGAAACACCATATATTTT. The full variable domain, with the rest looked up from reference TRBV19 and TRBJ1-3, is DGGITQSPKYLFRKEGQNVTLSCEQNLNHDAMYWYRQDPGQGLRLIYYSQIVNDFQKGDIAEGYSVSREKKESFPLTVTSAQKNPTAFYLCASSIDGGQFSGNTIYFGEGSWLTVV.

The chain joins TRBV30 to TRBJ1-5; weak D call: TRBD1 (5 bases). This CDR3 is built from 13 residues. V lost 1 base and J 5 bases, leaving 9 bases between the germline ends. The germline CDR1 and CDR2 sequences are GTSNPN and SVGIG (reference sequence). The chain's CDR3 is CAWSGGGDQPQHF. As DNA, the CDR3 is TGTGCCTGGAGTGGCGGGGGGGATCAGCCCCAGCATTTT.

This chain uses TRBV7-8 with TRBJ2-5; a weak D match, TRBD2 (7 bases). The germline V gene has CDR1 SGHVS and CDR2 FQNEAQ. The CDR3 is 16 residues long. Trimming took 1 base from V and 6 from J, leaving 18 bases between them. As DNA, the CDR3 is TGTGCCAGCAGCTTAGTCGGGGGGCCAGGGGTAAAGACCCAGTACTTC. Its translation is CASSLVGGPGVKTQYF.

The rearrangement uses TRBV29-1 and TRBJ2-1; 7 bases map to TRBD2. Looked up from germline, CDR1 is SQVTM and CDR2 is ANQGSEA. This CDR3 has 12 amino acids. The trim removed 5 bases at V and 5 bases at J, leaving 3 bases unmatched. The CDR3: CSVSTSHNEQFF. CDR3 bases: TGCAGCGTTTCGACTAGCCACAATGAGCAGTTCTTC.

The chain is built from TRBV7-2 and TRBJ2-7; D possibly corresponds to TRBD1 (5 bases). Looked up from germline, CDR1 is SGHTA and CDR2 is FQGNSA. This CDR3 comprises 15 residues. The V and J ends lost 3 bases and 3 bases respectively, with 15 bases between them. Here the CDR3 reads CASSFAGPGNYEQYF. The DNA for the CDR3 is TGTGCCAGCAGCTTCGCCGGGCCAGGGAACTACGAGCAGTACTTC.

The gene calls are TRBV28 and TRBJ2-4, with 7 bases fitting TRBD1. The CDR3 is 14 residues long. The J segment lost 1 base and the V segment lost 6 bases, leaving 3 bases of the junction unmatched. Per the germline V gene, CDR1 is MDHEN and CDR2 is SYDVKM. The CDR3 DNA sequence: TGTGCCAGCAGGCCGACAGGGGCCAAAAACATTCAGTACTTC. The encoded protein is CASRPTGAKNIQYF.

A few counts support this clone. The rearrangement joins TRBV4-1 to TRBJ2-1, with 9 bases matching TRBD1. V lost 2 bases and J lost 7; bases outside the gene matches: 15. The CDR3 totals 18 residues. Germline CDR1 is MGHRA and CDR2 is YSYEKL. The CDR3 DNA reads TGCGCCAGCAGCCAATACTACGGGGCACAGGGGGCTGGAAATGAGCAGTTCTTC. Residues: CASSQYYGAQGAGNEQFF.

The rearrangement links TRBV18 to TRBJ2-5; 8 bases are a match to TRBD2. Germline assignment: CDR1 KGHSH and CDR2 LQKENI. This CDR3 is built from 15 residues. V shed 2 bases and J 1 base; nucleotides not matched to a gene: 3. CDR3 bases: TGTGCCAGCTCACCAACAGCGGGGGCCCAAGAGACCCAGTACTTC. Translated: CASSPTAGAQETQYF. Using reference TRBV18 and TRBJ2-5 for the parts outside the CDR3, the full variable domain is NAGVMQNPRHLVRRRGQEARLRCSPMKGHSHVYWYRQLPEEGLKFMVYLQKENIIDESGMPKERFSAEFPKEGPSILRIQQVVRGDSAAYFCASSPTAGAQETQYFGPGTRLLVL.

The chain links TRBV30 to TRBJ2-5; TRBD2 matches at 11 bases. Per the germline V gene, CDR1 is GTSNPN and CDR2 is SVGIG (reference sequence). The CDR3 spans 16 residues. The V gene end was trimmed by 3 bases and the J gene end by 5 bases; junction bases not matched to a gene: 11. The CDR3 loop is CAWSGPTSGIRETQYF. The DNA for the CDR3 is TGTGCCTGGAGCGGACCGACTAGCGGGATTCGGGAGACCCAGTACTTC. Based on the CDR3 plus reference TRBV30 and TRBJ2-5, the full variable domain is SQTIHQWPATLVQPVGSPLSLECTVEGTSNPNLYWYRQAAGRGLQLLFYSVGIGQISSEVPQNLSASRPQDRQFILSSKKLLLSDSGFYLCAWSGPTSGIRETQYFGPGTRLLVL.